This is a list of T cell receptor beta chains from one sample in a study of metastatic and nonmetastatic thyroid tumors. TCRdb reassembled clones from the PCR reads with MiXCR. The sample has 25,000 to 35,000 clones; about 18% are singletons. Input material: blood. The origin of the receptors is a female donor with papillary thyroid cancer or a benign thyroid nodule (not recorded which). Some clones in this sample may be carry-over from other donors' samples. CDR3s include the opening cysteine and the closing phenylalanine or tryptophan. A D gene is named only where the DNA matches it firmly. Size values are once, few and many counts, or a class for expanded clones, and some rows have none.

CDR3aa | CDR3nt | v_gene | d_gene | j_gene | abundance
CASSPRGRDTQYF | TGTGCCAGCAGCCCTCGCGGGAGAGATACGCAGTATTTT | TRBV9 | TRBD2 | TRBJ2-3 | many
CSARETDNQPQHF | TGCAGTGCTAGAGAAACGGATAATCAGCCCCAGCATTTT | TRBV20-1 | - | TRBJ1-5 | many
CASIMTQGAWELFF | TGTGCCAGCATCATGACACAGGGGGCCTGGGAGCTGTTTTTT | TRBV7-8 | TRBD1 | TRBJ2-2 | -
CASRAWTGAPYEQYF | TGTGCCAGCAGGGCGTGGACAGGCGCGCCCTACGAGCAGTACTTC | TRBV27 | TRBD1 | TRBJ2-7 | few
CASSEAVDTGELFF | TGTGCCAGCAGTGAAGCTGTAGACACCGGGGAGCTGTTTTTT | TRBV6-1 | - | TRBJ2-2 | many
CSAPSGSGYEQYF | TGCAGTGCCCCTAGCGGGAGTGGGTACGAGCAGTACTTC | TRBV20-1 | TRBD2 | TRBJ2-7 | once
CASSETGGSGANVLTF | TGTGCCAGCAGTGAGACGGGGGGCTCTGGGGCCAACGTCCTGACTTTC | TRBV6-4 | TRBD2 | TRBJ2-6 | many
CSAMRASGTYEQYF | TGCAGCGCTATGAGGGCTAGCGGGACCTACGAGCAATACTTC | TRBV20-1 | TRBD2 | TRBJ2-7 | -
CASSQGTGDSPLHF | TGTGCCAGCAGCCAAGGGACAGGGGATTCACCCCTCCACTTT | TRBV3-1 | TRBD1 | TRBJ1-6 | few
CASSNRHGEADTQYF | TGTGCCAGCAGTAACCGTCATGGAGAGGCAGATACGCAGTATTTT | TRBV6-2/TRBV6-3 | - | TRBJ2-3 | -
CASREGTGATYEQYF | TGTGCCAGCAGGGAGGGGACAGGGGCGACCTACGAGCAGTACTTC | TRBV27 | TRBD1 | TRBJ2-7 | -
CASSLTGNYEQYF | TGTGCCAGCAGCTTAACGGGCAACTACGAGCAGTACTTC | TRBV7-3 | - | TRBJ2-7 | medium-sized
CASSLLGGDSTDTQYF | TGTGCCAGCAGCTTACTCGGCGGGGATAGCACAGATACGCAGTATTTT | TRBV11-2 | - | TRBJ2-3 | once
CASWGQGLYGYTF | TGTGCCAGCTGGGGACAGGGGCTCTATGGCTACACCTTC | TRBV6-1 | TRBD1 | TRBJ1-2 | many
CSARPSGRGTRYEQYF | TGCAGTGCTAGGCCCAGCGGTCGTGGCACCCGCTACGAGCAGTACTTC | TRBV20-1 | - | TRBJ2-7 | -
CAISESIWTSGASTDTQYF | TGTGCCATCAGTGAGTCGATTTGGACTAGCGGTGCTAGCACAGATACGCAGTATTTT | TRBV10-3 | TRBD2 | TRBJ2-3 | many
CASSLPQGANTEAFF | TGTGCCAGCAGCTTACCACAGGGGGCCAACACTGAAGCTTTCTTT | TRBV11-2 | TRBD1 | TRBJ1-1 | -
CASSTLAGAYNEQFF | TGTGCCAGCAGTACACTTGCGGGGGCCTACAATGAGCAGTTCTTC | TRBV7-8 | TRBD2 | TRBJ2-1 | -
CASSQDGAGGVDYGYTF | TGTGCCAGCAGCCAAGATGGGGCCGGGGGTGTAGACTATGGCTACACCTTC | TRBV4-2 | - | TRBJ1-2 | many
CASRDPGQGIETQYF | TGTGCCAGCAGGGACCCGGGACAGGGGATCGAGACCCAGTACTTC | TRBV6-2/TRBV6-3 | TRBD1 | TRBJ2-5 | many
CASRLGGNEQYF | TGCGCCAGCAGGCTAGGGGGCAACGAGCAGTACTTC | TRBV5-1 | TRBD1 | TRBJ2-7 | many
CAQRGTADSPLHF | TGTGCCCAAAGAGGGACGGCGGATTCACCCCTCCACTTT | TRBV30 | - | TRBJ1-6 | many
CASREYRGSGELFF | TGTGCCAGCAGAGAATATAGAGGGTCCGGGGAGCTGTTTTTT | TRBV11-1 | - | TRBJ2-2 | many
CASIRGGWVGYTF | TGTGCCAGCATCCGGGGGGGTTGGGTTGGCTACACCTTC | TRBV7-2 | - | TRBJ1-2 | -
CASRASTGGSTEAFF | TGTGCCAGCAGGGCATCGACAGGGGGATCCACTGAAGCTTTCTTT | TRBV2 | TRBD1 | TRBJ1-1 | many
CASSLVRAGEEKLFF | TGTGCCAGCAGCTTGGTCAGGGCAGGAGAAGAAAAACTGTTTTTT | TRBV7-9 | - | TRBJ1-4 | many
CASSPRADRQHRPQETQYF | TGCGCCAGCAGCCCCCGAGCGGACAGGCAACACCGCCCCCAAGAGACCCAGTACTTC | TRBV4-1 | TRBD1 | TRBJ2-5 | -
CASSGTSGGGTDTQYF | TGTGCCAGCAGTGGGACTAGCGGGGGAGGCACAGATACGCAGTATTTT | TRBV6-4 | TRBD2 | TRBJ2-3 | -
CSAREAGEYF | TGCAGTGCTAGAGAAGCGGGGGAGTACTTC | TRBV20-1 | TRBD2 | TRBJ2-4 | many
CASSPGQGYNSPLHF | TGCGCCAGCAGCCCGGGACAGGGTTATAATTCACCCCTCCACTTT | TRBV4-1 | TRBD1 | TRBJ1-6 | many
CASSPRGEGEQFF | TGCGCCAGCAGCCCCCGAGGGGAGGGTGAGCAGTTCTTC | TRBV5-1 | TRBD2 | TRBJ2-1 | many
CASSRQGTGELFF | TGTGCCAGCAGTCGACAGGGAACCGGGGAGCTGTTTTTT | TRBV6-2/TRBV6-3 | TRBD1 | TRBJ2-2 | many
CASSHRAGGPPDIQYF | TGTGCCAGCAGCCACCGAGCGGGGGGGCCCCCCGATATTCAGTATTTT | TRBV4-2 | TRBD2 | TRBJ2-3 | once
CASSVATSGRGVFYGELFF | TGTGCCAGCAGCGTAGCTACTTCCGGTCGGGGAGTCTTTTATGGGGAGCTGTTTTTT | TRBV9 | - | TRBJ2-2 | -
CASSLDAADYNEQFF | TGCGCCAGCAGCTTGGATGCGGCCGACTACAATGAGCAGTTCTTC | TRBV5-1 | - | TRBJ2-1 | many
CASRPPSGQPQHF | TGTGCCAGTCGACCTCCGAGTGGTCAGCCCCAGCATTTT | TRBV27 | - | TRBJ1-5 | many
CASSLLSMAEDTEAFF | TGCGCCAGCAGCTTGCTATCGATGGCGGAGGACACTGAAGCTTTCTTC | TRBV5-1 | - | TRBJ1-1 | many
CSATLAGGNTIYF | TGCAGTGCTACCCTCGCGGGAGGAAACACCATATATTTT | TRBV20-1 | - | TRBJ1-3 | many
CASSVNSVSTYTQYF | TGTGCCAGCAGTGTTAATAGCGTGAGTACATATACGCAGTATTTT | TRBV6-4 | - | TRBJ2-3 | -
CASSPPLSGDNVLTF | TGTGCCAGCAGTCCACCCTTATCTGGGGACAACGTCCTGACTTTC | TRBV28 | - | TRBJ2-6 | few
CASSAARGLGGTEAFF | TGCGCCAGCAGTGCTGCCAGGGGCCTGGGGGGCACTGAAGCTTTCTTT | TRBV10-2 | - | TRBJ1-1 | many
CASSVLRTGNTEAFF | TGTGCCAGCAGTGTTCTTCGGACAGGGAACACTGAAGCTTTCTTT | TRBV6-1 | TRBD1 | TRBJ1-1 | -
CASSLHYSYNEQFF | TGTGCCAGCAGCCTACACTACTCCTACAATGAGCAGTTCTTC | TRBV7-9 | - | TRBJ2-1 | many
CASSLTGGNEKLFF | TGTGCCAGCAGCTTGACAGGGGGTAATGAAAAACTGTTTTTT | TRBV7-6 | TRBD1 | TRBJ1-4 | many
CSARRAAWDEQFF | TGCAGTGCTAGGAGGGCCGCCTGGGATGAGCAGTTCTTC | TRBV20-1 | - | TRBJ2-1 | many
CASSLTSADTQYF | TGTGCCAGCAGCTTAACTAGCGCAGATACGCAGTATTTT | TRBV7-3 | - | TRBJ2-3 | many